These T cell receptor beta chains were read from a single sample in a study of cytomegalovirus exposure and HLA in healthy donors. Here immunoSEQ multiplex PCR was the method, and the copy in TCRdb shows in-frame clones only, minus some. Here the sample spans some 150,000 clones, around 82% being singletons. Sequencing input: PBMCs. The source of these receptors is a woman aged 45-59 years in good health and CMV-seropositive. Each CDR3 is given with its conserved first and last residue. A D gene is named only where the DNA matches it firmly. Rows may omit the clone size; those that give it use once, few, many or a size class.

j_gene,abundance,d_gene,v_gene,CDR3nt,CDR3aa
TRBJ1-2,NA,NA,TRBV6-4,TGTGCCAGCAGTTTCGAGCGGGGAGGTGGCTACACCTTC,CASSFERGGGYTF
TRBJ2-3,NA,TRBD2,TRBV19,TGTGCCAGTAAAGGTGCGGGGGTCGCGACAGATACGCAGTATTTT,CASKGAGVATDTQYF
TRBJ2-7,NA,TRBD2,TRBV5-4,TGTGCCAGCAGCTTTTGGCGGGGGGCCTCCTACGAGCAGTACTTC,CASSFWRGASYEQYF
TRBJ2-1,NA,TRBD2,TRBV18,TGTGCCAGCTCACCTCAGACTAGCGGGGGGGGCAATGAGCAGTTCTTC,CASSPQTSGGGNEQFF
TRBJ2-1,once,TRBD2,TRBV4-1,TGCGCCAGCAGCCAACTAGGGCAGGGCGGGGGATACAATGAGCAGTTCTTC,CASSQLGQGGGYNEQFF
TRBJ2-7,NA,NA,TRBV6-5,TGTGCCAGCAGTTTTGGAGGCCCCGAGCAGTACTTC,CASSFGGPEQYF
TRBJ2-2,NA,TRBD2,TRBV7-2,TGTGCCAGCAGCCCGTTCGGCGGGGGGAACACCGGGGAGCTGTTTTTT,CASSPFGGGNTGELFF
TRBJ1-4,NA,TRBD1,TRBV6-5,TGTGCCAGCAGTTCTCAGACAGGGAATGAAAAACTGTTTTTT,CASSSQTGNEKLFF
TRBJ2-6,few,TRBD1,TRBV5-4,TGTGCCAGCAGATTCACTATGAGGACAGGGGGCTCTGGGGCCAACGTCCTGACTTTC,CASRFTMRTGGSGANVLTF
TRBJ1-2,NA,NA,TRBV7-9,TGTGCCAGCAGCTTTCCGACACAGGGAAACTATGGCTACACCTTC,CASSFPTQGNYGYTF
TRBJ1-3,NA,NA,TRBV7-2,TGTGCCAGCAGCTTATCTGGGGGCGCTGGAAACACCATATATTTT,CASSLSGGAGNTIYF
TRBJ1-1,NA,NA,TRBV15,TGTGCCACCAGAATCGGGGGGGGCACTGAAGCTTTCTTT,CATRIGGGTEAFF
TRBJ2-3,NA,TRBD2,TRBV5-1,TGCGCCAGCAGCCGGGAGGTATCCACAGATACGCAGTATTTT,CASSREVSTDTQYF
TRBJ2-3,NA,TRBD1,TRBV7-9,TGTGCCAGCAGCTGGGTCACAGGGGGAGATACGCAGTATTTT,CASSWVTGGDTQYF
TRBJ2-1,NA,NA,TRBV2,TGTGCCAGCAGTGAGGAGAGCTCCTACAATGAGCAGTTCTTC,CASSEESSYNEQFF
TRBJ2-1,NA,NA,TRBV7-9,TGTGCCAGCAGCAGCGCCAGGGTGTTACACAATGAGCAGTTCTTC,CASSSARVLHNEQFF
TRBJ1-1,NA,TRBD1,TRBV4-1,TGCGCCAGCAGCCACTTTCAGGGGGCGAGTACTGAAGCTTTCTTT,CASSHFQGASTEAFF
TRBJ2-3,NA,NA,TRBV9,TGTGCCAGCAGCGTAGACACATACACAGATACGCAGTATTTT,CASSVDTYTDTQYF
TRBJ2-4,once,NA,TRBV4-1,TGCGCCAGCAGCCAAGCCGCCCAGGCATTAGCCAAAAACATTCAGTACTTC,CASSQAAQALAKNIQYF
TRBJ2-2,NA,TRBD1,TRBV11-2,TGTGCCAGCAGCTTAAGAGGGACAGTCAACACCGGGGAGCTGTTTTTT,CASSLRGTVNTGELFF
TRBJ2-6,NA,NA,TRBV2,TGTGCCAGCAGTGAAAACTCGGCCAACGTCCTGACTTTC,CASSENSANVLTF
TRBJ1-4,NA,NA,TRBV5-1,TGCGCCAGCAGCTTGGATAGTGCAACTAATGAAAAACTGTTTTTT,CASSLDSATNEKLFF
TRBJ2-1,NA,NA,TRBV19,TGTGCCAGTAGCCGCAGGGGCTCCTACAATGAGCAGTTCTTC,CASSRRGSYNEQFF
TRBJ2-2,once,TRBD2,TRBV2,TGTGCCAGCGGGGAGACTAGCGGGGGACCCGGGGAGCTGTTTTTT,CASGETSGGPGELFF
TRBJ2-7,NA,NA,TRBV13,TGTGCCAGCAGCTTCGACAGGAGTGGAGACGAGCAGTACTTC,CASSFDRSGDEQYF
TRBJ2-3,NA,TRBD1,TRBV18,TGTGCCAGCTCACCTACGACAGGGGGCCGCACAGATACGCAGTATTTT,CASSPTTGGRTDTQYF
TRBJ1-1,NA,TRBD1,TRBV7-6,TGTGCCAGCAGCTCAGGGGGCACTGAAGCTTTCTTT,CASSSGGTEAFF
TRBJ2-7,NA,NA,TRBV18,TGTGCCAGCTCACCAGTGCAGGACAGCCTCTACGAGCAGTACTTC,CASSPVQDSLYEQYF
TRBJ1-4,NA,TRBD1,TRBV7-9,TGTGCCAGCAGCTCGGACAGGGCGACTAATGAAAAACTGTTTTTT,CASSSDRATNEKLFF
TRBJ2-1,NA,NA,TRBV5-6,TGTGCCAGCAGCTTTGGCAGGTACAATGAGCAGTTCTTC,CASSFGRYNEQFF
TRBJ2-7,NA,TRBD2,TRBV4-1,TGCGCCAGCAGCCCCGTTAGCGGGGGTCAGTACTTC,CASSPVSGGQYF
TRBJ2-1,NA,NA,TRBV7-9,TGTGCCAGCAGCGGGGCAGGTATCGGTGAGCAGTTCTTC,CASSGAGIGEQFF
TRBJ1-1,NA,NA,TRBV7-2,TGTGCCAGCAGCTCCAGGGTTAACACTGAAGCTTTCTTT,CASSSRVNTEAFF
TRBJ2-2,NA,TRBD2,TRBV4-3,TGCGCCAGCAGCCAATATTTTACGGGGGGGCCAACCGGGGAGCTGTTTTTT,CASSQYFTGGPTGELFF
TRBJ2-6,once,NA,TRBV9,TGTGCCAGCGGCTCCCGGACCTCGGGGAACGGGGCCAACGTCCTGACTTTC,CASGSRTSGNGANVLTF
TRBJ2-1,NA,NA,TRBV7-9,TGTGCCAGCAGCTTCTTGCAGTCCTACAATGAGCAGTTCTTC,CASSFLQSYNEQFF
TRBJ2-7,NA,NA,TRBV30,TGTGCCTGGAGTGTAAGAGGTTCTCAGCAGTACTTC,CAWSVRGSQQYF
TRBJ1-1,once,NA,TRBV10-3,TGTGCCATCACGCCGAGCCAGGGGAAGAACACTGAAGCTTTCTTT,CAITPSQGKNTEAFF
TRBJ1-4,NA,TRBD1,TRBV5-1,TGCGCCAGCAGCTCAGGACAGGGGAAAACTAATGAAAAACTGTTTTTT,CASSSGQGKTNEKLFF
TRBJ1-6,NA,TRBD1,TRBV29-1,TGCAGCGCCTCATGGGGGGACAGTAATTCACCCCTCCACTTT,CSASWGDSNSPLHF
TRBJ1-2,NA,NA,TRBV19,TGTGCCAGTAGTATCTGGACAGACAACTATGGCTACACCTTC,CASSIWTDNYGYTF
TRBJ2-6,once,NA,TRBV5-6,TGTGCCAGCAGCTTTCGGGCTGGGGCCAACGTCCTGACTTTC,CASSFRAGANVLTF